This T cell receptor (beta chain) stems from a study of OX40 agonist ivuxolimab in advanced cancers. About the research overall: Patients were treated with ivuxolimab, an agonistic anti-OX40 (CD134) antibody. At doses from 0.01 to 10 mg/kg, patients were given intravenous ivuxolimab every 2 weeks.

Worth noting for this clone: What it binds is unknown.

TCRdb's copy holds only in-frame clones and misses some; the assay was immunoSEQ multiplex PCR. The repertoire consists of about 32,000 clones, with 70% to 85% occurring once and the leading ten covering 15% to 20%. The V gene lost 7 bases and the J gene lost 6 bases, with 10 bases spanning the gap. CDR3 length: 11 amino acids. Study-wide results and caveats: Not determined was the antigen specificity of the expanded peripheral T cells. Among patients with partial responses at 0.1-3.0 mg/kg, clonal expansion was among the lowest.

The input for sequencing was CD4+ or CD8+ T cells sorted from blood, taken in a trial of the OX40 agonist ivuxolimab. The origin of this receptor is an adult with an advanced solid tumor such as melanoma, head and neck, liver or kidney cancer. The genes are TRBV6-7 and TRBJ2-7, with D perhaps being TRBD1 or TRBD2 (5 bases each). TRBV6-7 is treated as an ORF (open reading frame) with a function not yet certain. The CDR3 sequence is CASIAGAEQYF. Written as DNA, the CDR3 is TGTGCCAGCATTGCCGGGGCCGAGCAGTACTTC.